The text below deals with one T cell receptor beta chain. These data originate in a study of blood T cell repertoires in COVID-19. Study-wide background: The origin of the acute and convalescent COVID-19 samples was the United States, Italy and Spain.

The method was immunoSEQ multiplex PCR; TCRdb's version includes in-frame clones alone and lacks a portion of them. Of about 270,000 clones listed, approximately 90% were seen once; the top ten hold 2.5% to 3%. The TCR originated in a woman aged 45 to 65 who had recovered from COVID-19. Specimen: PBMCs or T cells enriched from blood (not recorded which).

In DNA form, the CDR3 reads TGTGCCAGCAGTTTGCAACGGTTGAACACTGAAGCTTTCTTT. It is translated as CASSLQRLNTEAFF. The chain employs TRBV6-2 or TRBV6-3 and TRBJ1-1; D unresolved. The germline V and J ends were trimmed by 4 bases and 0 bases, with 9 bases remaining between them. Per the germline V gene, CDR1 is MNHEY and CDR2 is SVGEGT. CDR3 length: 14 residues.